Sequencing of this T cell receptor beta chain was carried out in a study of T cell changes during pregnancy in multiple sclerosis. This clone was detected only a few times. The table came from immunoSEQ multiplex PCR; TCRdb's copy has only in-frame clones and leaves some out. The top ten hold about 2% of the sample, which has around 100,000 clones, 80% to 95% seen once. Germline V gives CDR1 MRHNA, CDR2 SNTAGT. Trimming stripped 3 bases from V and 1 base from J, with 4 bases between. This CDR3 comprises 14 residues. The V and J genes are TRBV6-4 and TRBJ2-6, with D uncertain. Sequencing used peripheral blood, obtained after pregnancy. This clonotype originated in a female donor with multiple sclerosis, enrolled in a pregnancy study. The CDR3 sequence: CASSEASGANVLTF. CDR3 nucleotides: TGTGCCAGCAGTGAAGCGTCTGGGGCCAACGTCCTGACTTTC.